One sample yielded the 17 T cell receptor delta chains listed below, sequenced in a study of Vδ1+ human thymocytes. These receptors' antigens are unknown. Findings of the study overall: In the thymus, TRG and TRD repertoires looked highly polyclonal with Gaussian CDR3 lengths.

Sequences come from RNA converted to cDNA by reverse transcription. The CDR3 regions were amplified by multiplex PCR from V-gene primers to a constant-region primer. TCRdb re-called clones from the multiplex PCR reads using CATT. The data show about 75,000 delta-chain clones, 30% to 45% seen once. Sequencing was performed on Vdelta1+ gamma-delta thymocytes from the thymus. As to subset: FACS-sorted CD3+ TCRalphabeta- TCRVdelta1+ TCRVdelta2- thymocytes. These receptors were collected from a boy under two years old who had congenital heart surgery.

This chain links TRDV1 with TRDJ1, with D unresolved. V was pared by 0 bases and J by 9 bases, with 14 bases between. CDR3 length equals 14 residues. Germline CDR1 is TSWWSYY and CDR2 is QGS. In DNA form, the CDR3 reads TGTGCTCTTGGGGAACTTTCCGGTACAGATCAACTCATCTTT. This gives the protein CALGELSGTDQLIF.

This clone has just a few counts. The rearrangement links TRDV1 to TRDJ1; TRDD3 matches at 10 bases. V gave up 9 bases and J gave up 3 bases; unmatched junction bases: 31. The CDR3 has 22 residues. Per germline, CDR1 TSWWSYY and CDR2 QGS. Here the CDR3 reads CALPFYGQSTGGLRDLPDKLIF. CDR3 nucleotide sequence: TGTGCTCTCCCTTTCTACGGCCAGAGTACTGGGGGATTAAGAGACTTGCCCGATAAACTCATCTTT.

This clone was detected a few times. The germline gene is not matched at one end of the junction; a read error may be the cause. The chain recombines TRDV1 with TRDJ1; 9 bases match TRDD2. This CDR3 has 22 amino acids. CDR1 TSWWSYY and CDR2 QGS come from the germline V gene. The CDR3 loop reads CALGAPSYVPPSRLWYTDKLIF. Written as DNA, the CDR3 is TGTGCTCTTGGGGCGCCTTCCTACGTACCCCCATCGCGCCTTTGGTACACCGATAAGCTCATCTTT.

This clone was seen only a few times. V usage is TRDV1 and J usage is TRDJ1; 8 nucleotides agree with TRDD3. Germline V gene lookup returns CDR1 TSWWSYY and CDR2 QGS. CDR3 length: 18 amino acids. After removal of 3 bases from V and 0 bases from J, the junction contained 12 bases not matched to a gene. The CDR3 DNA reads TGTGCTCTTGGGGACATCCACTGGGGGGACTTTAACACCGATAAACTCATCTTT. It translates to CALGDIHWGDFNTDKLIF.

The chain has TRDV1 and TRDJ2; 11 nucleotides align to TRDD3. Germline V lookup: CDR1 TSWWSYY, CDR2 QGS. This CDR3 spans 18 amino acids. V lost 1 base to trimming and J lost 6 bases; unmatched junction nucleotides: 10. Written as DNA, the CDR3 is TGTGCTCTTGGGGAACCTTCCAGTGGGGGATACGCGGCAGCACAACTCTTCTTT. This encodes CALGEPSSGGYAAAQLFF.

V and J are TRDV1 and TRDJ1, with D unresolved. Germline values: CDR1 TSWWSYY, CDR2 QGS. V lost 0 bases and J 5 bases, leaving 16 bases between the germline ends. This CDR3 spans 16 amino acids. The CDR3 bases are TGTGCTCTTGGGGAACTAGTTTACATCCAACGGGATAAACTCATCTTT. This gives the protein CALGELVYIQRDKLIF.

The chain is built from TRDV1 and TRDJ1; TRDD3 matches 11 bases. CDR3 length: 17 amino acids. CDR1 and CDR2 from the germline V gene are TSWWSYY and QGS. After removal of 2 bases from V and 0 bases from J, the junction contained 5 bases not matched to a gene. The CDR3 spells CALGESLGDTHTDKLIF. Here the CDR3 DNA reads TGTGCTCTTGGGGAAAGCCTGGGGGATACCCACACCGATAAACTCATCTTT.

This clone was detected only a few times. A read error may produce the germline difference seen at one junction end. J is TRDJ1 and V is TRDV1, with D maybe TRDD3 (5 bases). Looked up from germline, CDR1 is TSWWSYY and CDR2 is QGS. This CDR3 spans 17 amino acids. The CDR3 DNA sequence: TGTGCTCTCGGGGAAAAGGGTTCCGCCTCAACCACCGATAAACTCATCTTT. This codes for CALGEKGSASTTDKLIF.

As regards this clone: The junction differs from germline at one of its ends, possibly a read error. J is TRDJ1 and V is TRDV1; TRDD3 aligns across 13 bases. There are 19 residues in the CDR3. Germline CDR1 is TSWWSYY and CDR2 is QGS. The CDR3 loop reads CAVGELTRTGGYVSDKLIF. As DNA, the CDR3 is TGTGCTGTTGGGGAACTTACCCGTACTGGGGGATACGTGTCCGATAAACTCATCTTT.

This sequence joins TRDV1 and TRDJ1, with D perhaps TRDD1 (5 bases). The V gene lost 5 bases and the J gene lost 0 bases, with 13 bases spanning the gap. Germline CDR1 is TSWWSYY and CDR2 is QGS. The CDR3 has 15 residues. The DNA for the CDR3 is TGTGCTCTTGGGCCTAAATACCCCTACACCGATAAACTCATCTTT. This sequence encodes CALGPKYPYTDKLIF.

The chain joins TRDV1 to TRDJ1; D is undetermined. This CDR3 spans 18 amino acids. The germline V gene has CDR1 TSWWSYY and CDR2 QGS. V gave up 4 bases and J gave up 0 bases, with 21 bases separating them. CDR3 bases: TGTGCTCTTGGGGGGCCCATGCCCCAATACCCGTACACCGATAAACTCATCTTT. It specifies CALGGPMPQYPYTDKLIF.

The chain combines TRDV2 with TRDJ1, with TRDD3 identical over 9 bases. Losses at the gene ends were 9 bases for V and 4 bases for J; bases not matched to a gene: 23. This CDR3 spans 18 amino acids. The germline V gene encodes CDR1 GEAIGNYY and CDR2 EKD. Written as DNA, the CDR3 is TGTGCCAGCAGCGTACTGGGGGACTGGGAGGTTCTGAGCGATAAACTCATCTTT. Its translation is CASSVLGDWEVLSDKLIF.

J is TRDJ1 and V is TRDV1; the match to TRDD3 covers 7 bases. This CDR3 is 15 amino acids long. Germline V gives CDR1 TSWWSYY, CDR2 QGS. The J segment lost 7 bases and the V segment lost 2 bases, leaving 10 bases of the junction unmatched. Here the CDR3 DNA reads TGTGCTCTTGGGGAAAGAACTTGGGGGACACGTAAACTCATCTTT. This sequence encodes CALGERTWGTRKLIF.

The chain links TRDV1 to TRDJ1; 7 nucleotides line up with TRDD3. The length of the CDR3 is 22 residues. Germline V CDR1 and CDR2: TSWWSYY, QGS. The V gene end was trimmed by 2 bases and the J gene end by 0 bases; junction bases not matched to a gene: 24. The CDR3 region is CALGEKAGEGTYRTGDTDKLIF. CDR3 DNA: TGTGCTCTTGGGGAAAAGGCTGGAGAGGGTACCTACCGTACTGGGGACACCGATAAACTCATCTTT.

The V gene is TRDV1, the J gene TRDJ1; 11 bases fit TRDD3. The V gene's germline CDR1 is TSWWSYY and CDR2 QGS. This CDR3 has 19 amino acids. V trimming: 3 bases; J trimming: 3 bases; junction bases outside the gene matches: 15. The CDR3 sequence: CALGDLGLGGYAGSDKLIF. The DNA of the CDR3 is TGTGCTCTTGGGGACCTTGGCCTTGGGGGATACGCTGGGTCCGATAAACTCATCTTT.

This clone has just a few counts. The rearrangement links TRDV1 to TRDJ1; 13 nucleotides match TRDD3. CDR3 length equals 24 residues. The germline gives CDR1 TSWWSYY, CDR2 QGS. J lost 0 bases, V lost 1 base, and 23 bases had no gene match. CDR3: CALGEQDPKSWTVLGDTYTDKLIF. The CDR3 bases are TGTGCTCTTGGGGAACAGGACCCCAAATCTTGGACTGTACTGGGGGATACGTACACCGATAAACTCATCTTT.

This clone was counted a few times. This chain joins TRDV1 and TRDJ1, with a possible D match to TRDD3 (6 bases). With 2 bases removed from V and 2 bases from J, the gap between germline ends came to 18 bases. Germline lookup yields CDR1 TSWWSYY and CDR2 QGS. The CDR3 runs 17 residues. The CDR3 sequence: CALGEWGSSTGTDKLIF. The CDR3 region has the DNA TGTGCTCTTGGGGAATGGGGGTCCTCTACTGGGACCGATAAACTCATCTTT.